These 29 T cell receptor beta chains were all obtained from the same sample, sequenced in a study of neurological immune-mediated disorders. Each CDR3 protein gets one entry after TCRdb re-called the 5' RACE reads with MiXCR. The sample carries about 36,000 distinct CDR3 sequences, 10% recorded once. The sample comprised PBMCs. The receptors derive from a woman in her 30s with HTLV-1-associated myelopathy (HAM/TSP).

Many counts were recorded for this clonotype. The chain uses TRBV29-1 and TRBJ2-3; 7 nucleotides match TRBD2. The trim removed 1 base at V and 0 bases at J, leaving 7 bases unmatched. The CDR3 totals 16 residues. Germline V gives CDR1 SQVTM, CDR2 ANQGSEA. CDR3 residues: CSVEARLAVSTDTQYF. The CDR3 DNA is TGCAGCGTTGAAGCACGGCTAGCGGTGAGCACAGATACGCAGTATTTT.

This clonotype was picked up many times. The chain employs TRBV5-1 and TRBJ2-2; D remains unclear. The germline CDR1 and CDR2 sequences are SGHRS and YFSETQ. This CDR3 has 17 residues. V was pared by 4 bases and J by 4 bases, with 20 bases between. CDR3 DNA sequence: TGCGCCAGCAGCGTAGAAAAGATGAGTCGTGGCACCGGGGAGCTGTTTTTT. Encoded protein: CASSVEKMSRGTGELFF.

This clonotype was recorded many times. The chain carries TRBV15 and TRBJ1-2, with 11 bases that match TRBD1. The CDR3 totals 14 residues. J was trimmed by 8 bases and V by 4 bases; bases with no gene match: 6. Germline CDR1 and CDR2: LNHNV and YYDKDF (reference sequence). CDR3 sequence reads: CATSNQDRGRGYTF. The CDR3, as DNA: TGTGCCACCAGCAACCAGGACAGGGGGCGAGGCTACACCTTC.

Many counts were recorded for this clonotype. The chain is built from TRBV20-1 and TRBJ2-1; 13 positions agree with TRBD2. Germline CDR1 DFQATT, CDR2 SNEGSKA (reference sequence). The trim removed 6 bases at V and 8 bases at J, leaving 10 bases unmatched. This CDR3 has 15 residues. CDR3 loop: CSARAGLAGVDEQFF. In DNA, the CDR3 is TGCAGTGCACGAGCTGGACTAGCGGGGGTAGATGAGCAGTTCTTC.

This clonotype has a count of ten or more. CDR3 protein: CASSSTGRRREQYF. In DNA, the CDR3 is TGTGCCAGCAGCTCGACCGGGCGCCGACGCGAGCAGTACTTC. The rearrangement uses TRBV7-2 and TRBJ2-7; D call uncertain. Trimming removed 4 bases at V and 6 bases at J, with 16 bases between. The CDR3 has 14 residues. Germline CDR1 is SGHTA and CDR2 is FQGNSA.

This clonotype appeared many times. The rearrangement links TRBV6-6 to TRBJ1-6; D gene unclear. The CDR3 contains 11 residues. V lost 6 bases and J lost 7, with 4 bases in between. Germline values: CDR1 MNHNY, CDR2 SVGAGI (reference sequence). The CDR3 reads CASRANSPLHF. Written as DNA, the CDR3 is TGTGCCAGCAGAGCAAATTCACCCCTCCACTTT.

This clonotype was recorded many times. The rearrangement links TRBV6-6 to TRBJ1-4; no firm D call. This CDR3 is 17 amino acids long. V lost 0 bases, J lost 6 bases, and 17 bases lay in between. Looked up from germline, CDR1 is MNHNY and CDR2 is SVGAGI (reference sequence). The CDR3 reads CASSYSLSAQFDEKLFF. CDR3 bases: TGTGCCAGCAGTTACTCGCTATCAGCACAGTTCGATGAAAAACTGTTTTTT.

This clonotype showed up many times. The DNA of the CDR3 is TGTGCCAGCAGTTATGGGGTAAAGGAGCCCCAGCATTTT. This gives the protein CASSYGVKEPQHF. The V gene is TRBV12-3 or TRBV12-4, the J gene TRBJ1-5; no reliable D call. Trimming pared 4 bases from V and 8 bases from J, leaving 12 bases between. The CDR3 contains 13 residues.

In its sample, this clonotype was seen many times. The chain links TRBV6-5 to TRBJ1-4, with unresolved D. Per germline, CDR1 MNHEY and CDR2 SVGAGI. The CDR3 spans 18 residues. V was shortened by 0 bases and J by 0 bases, with 14 bases between the two germline ends. Written as DNA, the CDR3 is TGTGCCAGCAGTTACTCGGGCCCGGGATATGCAACTAATGAAAAACTGTTTTTT. Its translation: CASSYSGPGYATNEKLFF.

This clonotype was recorded at least ten times. The chain recombines TRBV20-1 with TRBJ1-4, with a weak D call TRBD1 (5 bases). V was shortened by 5 bases and J by 0 bases, with 10 bases between the two germline ends. The CDR3 has 14 amino acids. Germline V CDR1 and CDR2: DFQATT, SNEGSKA (reference sequence). The CDR3 sequence: CSARRQPTNEKLFF. CDR3 DNA sequence: TGCAGTGCTCGAAGACAGCCAACTAATGAAAAACTGTTTTTT.

At least ten counts were recorded for this clonotype. The V gene is TRBV5-1, the J gene TRBJ2-7; no reliable D call. V was pared by 1 base and J by 6 bases, with 14 bases between. This CDR3 is 14 amino acids long. Looked up from germline, CDR1 is SGHRS and CDR2 is YFSETQ. The CDR3 spells CASSLSQALGEQYF. The CDR3 nucleotides read TGCGCCAGCAGCTTGTCCCAGGCCCTGGGCGAGCAGTACTTC.

The table lists this clonotype with many counts. The chain's CDR3 is CSARGVLTSTDTQYF. Written as DNA, the CDR3 is TGCAGTGCTAGGGGCGTTCTTACTAGCACAGATACGCAGTATTTT. This chain links TRBV20-1 with TRBJ2-3; D call uncertain. CDR3 length: 15 amino acids. Trimming took off 3 bases at V and 0 bases at J, with 13 bases between the two ends. Germline CDR1 DFQATT, CDR2 SNEGSKA (reference sequence).

This clonotype has ten or more counts. An end of the junction does not agree with germline; a read error may underlie this. This chain joins TRBV20-1 and TRBJ2-7; D gene unclear. This CDR3 contains 12 residues. Germline V gene data show CDR1 as DFQATT and CDR2 as SNEGSKA (reference sequence). The CDR3 DNA is TGCAGTGCTAGGGGTACAGCTTACGAGCAGTATTTC. Its protein is CSARGTAYEQYF.

This clonotype was detected many times. The chain recombines TRBV27 with TRBJ1-2; TRBD1 aligns across 10 bases. J lost 5 bases, V lost 4 bases, and 4 bases had no gene match. The length of the CDR3 is 14 residues. Germline loops: CDR1 MNHEY, CDR2 SMNVEV (reference sequence). The DNA for the CDR3 is TGTGCCAGCAGTTCAGCGGACAGGGGGTATGGCTACACCTTC. Translating gives CASSSADRGYGYTF.

The V gene is TRBV7-9, the J gene TRBJ1-6, with D hard to call. CDR3 length: 14 residues. Per the germline V gene, CDR1 is SEHNR and CDR2 is FQNEAQ (reference sequence). Trimming cost V 4 bases and J 6 bases, with 10 bases left between them. The chain's CDR3 is CASSSGFGNSPLHF. CDR3 bases: TGTGCCAGCAGCTCCGGATTTGGTAATTCACCCCTCCACTTT.

Many counts were recorded for this clonotype. This chain joins TRBV20-1 and TRBJ1-2, with no clear D. V shed 6 bases and J shed 4 bases, with 18 bases lying between them. The V gene's germline CDR1 is DFQATT and CDR2 SNEGSKA (reference sequence). This CDR3 is built from 14 residues. For the CDR3, the DNA is TGCAGTGCCAGGACGAACTCTCCTGTCTATGGCTACACCTTC. Its translation is CSARTNSPVYGYTF.

The chain combines TRBV20-1 with TRBJ2-3; D gene uncertain. Germline CDR1 DFQATT, CDR2 SNEGSKA (reference sequence). There are 12 residues in the CDR3. V lost 4 bases, J lost 7 bases, and 12 bases lay in between. CDR3 DNA: TGCAGTGCTACTCATGGAACATATACGCAGTATTTT. It specifies CSATHGTYTQYF.

This clonotype was detected ten times or more. V is TRBV20-1 and J is TRBJ2-7; TRBD2 matches at 10 bases. Germline V gene data show CDR1 as DFQATT and CDR2 as SNEGSKA (reference sequence). Trimming cost V 0 bases and J 2 bases; bases outside gene matches: 7. CDR3 size: 16 residues. CDR3 amino acids: CSAREGKLAGPYEQYF. For the CDR3, the DNA is TGCAGTGCTAGAGAAGGGAAACTAGCGGGGCCCTACGAGCAGTACTTC.

At least ten counts were recorded for this clonotype. V usage is TRBV5-1 and J usage is TRBJ2-1, with a possible D match to TRBD1 (6 bases). Per germline, CDR1 SGHRS and CDR2 YFSETQ. There are 16 residues in the CDR3. Trimming took off 3 bases at V and 2 bases at J, with 15 bases between the two ends. CDR3 in DNA: TGCGCCAGCAGCTGGGGCTCCAGGGGACCCTACAATGAGCAGTTCTTC. It specifies CASSWGSRGPYNEQFF.

This clonotype occurred many times. V is TRBV20-1 and J is TRBJ2-1, with 15 bases matching TRBD2. CDR1 is DFQATT and CDR2 is SNEGSKA in the germline V gene (reference sequence). The CDR3 contains 17 residues. V lost 7 bases and J lost 0; bases outside the gene matches: 7. The CDR3: CSVRRTSGGDSYNEQFF. The CDR3 region has the DNA TGCAGTGTCCGAAGGACTAGCGGGGGGGACTCCTACAATGAGCAGTTCTTC.

Sample share makes this clonotype medium-sized. This rearrangement joins TRBV15 to TRBJ1-2, with TRBD1 matching over 9 bases. J was trimmed by 8 bases and V by 4 bases; bases with no gene match: 11. Germline CDR1 is LNHNV and CDR2 is YYDKDF (reference sequence). This CDR3 spans 15 amino acids. CDR3 DNA sequence: TGTGCCACCAGCATGGGACAGGGATTGTCGGACGGCTACACCTTC. This gives the protein CATSMGQGLSDGYTF.

This clonotype was counted many times. V and J are TRBV15 and TRBJ2-5; TRBD1 matches at 7 bases. With V trimmed by 0 bases and J by 4 bases, 5 bases remained unmatched. This CDR3 spans 15 amino acids. CDR1 is LNHNV and CDR2 is YYDKDF in the germline V gene (reference sequence). The CDR3 loop reads CATSRDRGQSETQYF. CDR3 bases: TGTGCCACCAGCAGAGACCGGGGACAGTCAGAGACCCAGTACTTC.

The table lists this clonotype with many counts. This rearrangement joins TRBV12-3 or TRBV12-4 to TRBJ1-4, with 9 bases lining up with TRBD1. The CDR3 consists of 16 residues. V shed 5 bases, J shed 8 bases, and the junction held 12 bases outside the gene matches. The CDR3 nucleotides read TGTGCCAGCAGTCGCCGAGGGGACAGGGAGAGGGAAAAACTGTTTTTT. Protein sequence: CASSRRGDREREKLFF.

This clonotype was seen ten or more times. J is TRBJ2-1 and V is TRBV20-1; the D call may be TRBD1 or TRBD2 (6 bases each). From germline, CDR1 is DFQATT and CDR2 SNEGSKA (reference sequence). This CDR3 has 17 amino acids. The V end lost 3 bases, the J end lost 0 bases, and 18 bases lay between the germline ends. CDR3 sequence reads: CSARGLGGLSSYNEQFF. The CDR3 DNA sequence: TGCAGTGCTAGGGGGCTAGGGGGGCTCAGCTCCTACAATGAGCAGTTCTTC.

This clonotype came up many times. The CDR3 region is CAIRQGAEHTEAFF. Here the CDR3 DNA reads TGTGCCATCAGGCAGGGGGCTGAGCACACTGAAGCTTTCTTT. This chain joins TRBV10-3 and TRBJ1-1; 8 bases agree with TRBD1. Germline CDR1 reads ENHRY; CDR2 reads SYGVKD. V lost 6 bases and J lost 3; bases outside the gene matches: 6. The CDR3 spans 14 residues.

The chain has TRBV5-1 and TRBJ2-3, with TRBD1 matching 7 bases. The CDR3 covers 16 residues. Germline V lookup: CDR1 SGHRS, CDR2 YFSETQ. V dropped 2 bases and J dropped 1; count of bases not matched to a gene: 7. CDR3 sequence (DNA): TGCGCCAGCAGCTTTGTCACCCAGGGGGGCACAGATACGCAGTATTTT. It encodes CASSFVTQGGTDTQYF.

As concerns this clonotype: This could be a read error, since a much larger clone is one nucleotide away. The gene calls are TRBV12-3 or TRBV12-4 and TRBJ1-5, with D hard to call. The CDR3 covers 14 residues. The V end was cut by 8 bases, the J end by 2 bases, with 13 bases between. CDR3 in amino acids: CASCRGQRNQPQHF. CDR3 DNA sequence: TGTGCCAGCTGCCGGGGTCAGCGCAATCAGCCCCAGCATTTT.

This clonotype came up many times. The J gene is TRBJ1-1, the V gene TRBV5-1; D not certain. The germline V gene has CDR1 SGHRS and CDR2 YFSETQ. This CDR3 has 14 residues. The V gene lost 6 bases and the J gene lost 5 bases, with 17 bases spanning the gap. The CDR3 is CASNQEFGKTEAFF. DNA for the CDR3: TGCGCCAGCAATCAGGAGTTCGGAAAAACTGAAGCTTTCTTT.

Turning to this clonotype: Its ends do not fully match the called genes, so a read error is possible. The chain uses TRBV20-1 and TRBJ2-3; TRBD2 is a possible D gene (5 bases). Germline assignment: CDR1 DFQATT and CDR2 SNEGSKA (reference sequence). This CDR3 contains 14 residues. The CDR3 DNA reads as TGCAGCGCTATGACCGTCGGGGGCACAGATACGCAGTATTTT. Translation gives CSAMTVGGTDTQYF.